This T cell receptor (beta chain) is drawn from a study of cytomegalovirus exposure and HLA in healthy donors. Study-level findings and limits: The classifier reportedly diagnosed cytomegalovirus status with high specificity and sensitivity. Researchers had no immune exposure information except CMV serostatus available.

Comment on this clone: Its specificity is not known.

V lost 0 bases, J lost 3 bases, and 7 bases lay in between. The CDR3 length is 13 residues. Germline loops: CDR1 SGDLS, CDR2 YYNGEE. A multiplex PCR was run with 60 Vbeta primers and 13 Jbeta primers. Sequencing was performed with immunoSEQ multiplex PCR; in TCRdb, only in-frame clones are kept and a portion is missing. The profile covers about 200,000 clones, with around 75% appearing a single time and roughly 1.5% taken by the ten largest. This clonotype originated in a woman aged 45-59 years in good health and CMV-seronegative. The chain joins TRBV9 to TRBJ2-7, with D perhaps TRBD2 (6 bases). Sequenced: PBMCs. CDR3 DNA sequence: TGTGCCAGCAGCGTAGAGGGACTCTACGAGCAGTACTTC. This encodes CASSVEGLYEQYF.